This T cell receptor (beta chain) originates from a study of blood T cells in healthy people across ages. Using a J-beta primer mix together with a sample-barcoded 5' primer, a second PCR was run for roughly 6 to 12 cycles. TCRdb re-derived calls from the 5' RACE reads in MiXCR, one entry per CDR3 protein. In the table there are some 710,000 distinct CDR3 sequences, about half of which are singletons. The CDR3 length is 15 residues. CDR1 is MNHEY and CDR2 is SMNVEV in the germline V gene (reference sequence). Unmatched junction bases numbered 6, after V lost 5 bases and J lost 1 base. The receptor was isolated from a man older than 75 in good health. The chain carries TRBV27 and TRBJ2-3; 7 bases agree with TRBD1. Specimen: blood. The CDR3 DNA reads TGTGCCAGCAGTGGTCCCGGACAGGGCACAGATACGCAGTATTTT. It translates to CASSGPGQGTDTQYF.